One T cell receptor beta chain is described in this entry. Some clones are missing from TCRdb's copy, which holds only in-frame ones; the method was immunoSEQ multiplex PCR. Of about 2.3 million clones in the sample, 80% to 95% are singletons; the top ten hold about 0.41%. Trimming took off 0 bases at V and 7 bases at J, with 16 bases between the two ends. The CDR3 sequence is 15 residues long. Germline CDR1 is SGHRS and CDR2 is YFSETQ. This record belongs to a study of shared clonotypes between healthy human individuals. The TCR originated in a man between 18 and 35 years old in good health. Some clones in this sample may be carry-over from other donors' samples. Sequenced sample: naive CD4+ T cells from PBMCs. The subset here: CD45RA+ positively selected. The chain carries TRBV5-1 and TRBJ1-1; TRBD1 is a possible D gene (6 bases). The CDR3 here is CASSLDGTKGGEAFF. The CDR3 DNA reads TGCGCCAGCAGCTTGGACGGGACCAAGGGGGGTGAAGCTTTCTTT. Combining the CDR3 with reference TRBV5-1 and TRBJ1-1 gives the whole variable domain KAGVTQTPRYLIKTRGQQVTLSCSPISGHRSVSWYQQTPGQGLQFLFEYFSETQRNKGNFPGRFSGRQFSNSRSEMNVSTLELGDSALYLCASSLDGTKGGEAFFGQGTRLTVV.